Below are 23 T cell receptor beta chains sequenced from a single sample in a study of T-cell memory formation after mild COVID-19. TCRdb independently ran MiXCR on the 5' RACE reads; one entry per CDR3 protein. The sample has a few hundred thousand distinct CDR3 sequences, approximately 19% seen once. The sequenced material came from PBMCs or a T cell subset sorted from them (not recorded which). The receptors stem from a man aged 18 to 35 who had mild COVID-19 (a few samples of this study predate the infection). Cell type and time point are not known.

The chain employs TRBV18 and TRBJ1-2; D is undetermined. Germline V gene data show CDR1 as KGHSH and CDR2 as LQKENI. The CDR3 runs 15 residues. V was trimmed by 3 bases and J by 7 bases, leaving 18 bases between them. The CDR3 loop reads CASSPTARREGGYTF. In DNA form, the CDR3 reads TGTGCCAGCTCACCCACAGCCCGCAGAGAGGGTGGCTACACCTTC.

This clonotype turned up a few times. The CDR3 sequence: CASSTLGTAETQYF. The DNA of the CDR3 is TGTGCCAGCAGCACACTGGGGACCGCTGAGACCCAGTACTTC. The chain employs TRBV7-2 and TRBJ2-5; either TRBD1 or TRBD2 may fit D (5 bases each). The CDR3 runs to 14 residues. Germline V lookup: CDR1 SGHTA, CDR2 FQGNSA. The V end lost 5 bases, the J end lost 5 bases, and 15 bases lay between the germline ends.

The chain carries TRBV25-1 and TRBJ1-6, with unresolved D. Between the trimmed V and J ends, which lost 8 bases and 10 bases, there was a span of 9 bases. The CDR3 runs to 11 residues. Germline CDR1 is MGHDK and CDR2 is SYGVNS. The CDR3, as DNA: TGTGCCAGCGGGTTCGAATCACCCCTCCACTTT. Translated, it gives CASGFESPLHF.

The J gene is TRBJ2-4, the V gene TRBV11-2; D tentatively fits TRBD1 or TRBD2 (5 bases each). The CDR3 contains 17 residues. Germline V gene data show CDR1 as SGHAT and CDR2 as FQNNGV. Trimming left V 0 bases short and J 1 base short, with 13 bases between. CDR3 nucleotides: TGTGCCAGCAGCTTAGACTGGAGATGGGGGGCCAAAAACATTCAGTACTTC. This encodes CASSLDWRWGAKNIQYF.

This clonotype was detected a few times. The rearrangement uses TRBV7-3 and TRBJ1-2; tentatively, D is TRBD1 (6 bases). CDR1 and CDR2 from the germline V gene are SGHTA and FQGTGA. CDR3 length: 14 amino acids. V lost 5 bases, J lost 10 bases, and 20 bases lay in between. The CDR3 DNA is TGTGCCAGCAGCCAAAGGGACACCGCCAGAGACTACACCTTC. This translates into CASSQRDTARDYTF. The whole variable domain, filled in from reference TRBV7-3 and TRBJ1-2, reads GAGVSQTPSNKVTEKGKYVELRCDPISGHTALYWYRQSLGQGPEFLIYFQGTGAADDSGLPNDRFFAVRPEGSVSTLKIQRTERGDSAVYLCASSQRDTARDYTFGSGTRLTVV.

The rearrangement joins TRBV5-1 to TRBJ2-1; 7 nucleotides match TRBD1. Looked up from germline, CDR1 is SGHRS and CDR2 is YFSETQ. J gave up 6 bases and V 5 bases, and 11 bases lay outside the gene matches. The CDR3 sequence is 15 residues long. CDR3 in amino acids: CASSRGQATFNEQFF. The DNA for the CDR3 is TGCGCCAGCAGTCGTGGACAGGCCACCTTCAATGAGCAGTTCTTC.

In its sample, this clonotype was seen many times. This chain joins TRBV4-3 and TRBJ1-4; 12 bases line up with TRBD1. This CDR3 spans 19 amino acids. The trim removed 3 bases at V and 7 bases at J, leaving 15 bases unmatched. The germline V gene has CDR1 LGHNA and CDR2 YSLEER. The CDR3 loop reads CASSQGTGGADPMGEKLFF. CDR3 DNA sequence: TGCGCCAGCAGCCAGGGGACAGGGGGCGCGGACCCGATGGGTGAAAAACTGTTTTTT.

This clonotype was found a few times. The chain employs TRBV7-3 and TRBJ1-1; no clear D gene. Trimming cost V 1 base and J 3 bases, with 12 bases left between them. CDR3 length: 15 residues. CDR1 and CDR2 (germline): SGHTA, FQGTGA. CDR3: CASSLMPDGDTEAFF. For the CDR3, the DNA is TGTGCCAGCAGCTTAATGCCTGACGGGGACACTGAAGCTTTCTTT.

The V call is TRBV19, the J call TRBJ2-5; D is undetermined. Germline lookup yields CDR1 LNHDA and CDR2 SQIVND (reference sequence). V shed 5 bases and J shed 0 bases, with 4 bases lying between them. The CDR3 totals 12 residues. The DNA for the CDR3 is TGTGCCAGTAGTGGAAACCAAGAGACCCAGTACTTC. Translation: CASSGNQETQYF.

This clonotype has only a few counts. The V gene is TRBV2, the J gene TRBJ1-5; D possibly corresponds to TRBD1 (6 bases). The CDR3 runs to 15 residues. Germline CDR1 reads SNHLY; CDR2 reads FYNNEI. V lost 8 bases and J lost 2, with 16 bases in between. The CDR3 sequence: CASGPAQGGNQPQHF. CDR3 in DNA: TGTGCCAGCGGTCCGGCACAGGGAGGCAATCAGCCCCAGCATTTT. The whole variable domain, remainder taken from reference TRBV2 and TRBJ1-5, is EPEVTQTPSHQVTQMGQEVILRCVPISNHLYFYWYRQILGQKVEFLVSFYNNEISEKSEIFDDQFSVERPDGSNFTLKIRSTKLEDSAMYFCASGPAQGGNQPQHFGDGTRLSIL.

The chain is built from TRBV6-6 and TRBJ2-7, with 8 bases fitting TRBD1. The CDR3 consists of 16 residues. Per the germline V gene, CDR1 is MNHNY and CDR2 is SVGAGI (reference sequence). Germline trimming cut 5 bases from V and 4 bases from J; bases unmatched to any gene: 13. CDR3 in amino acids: CASSHTGTGLYYEQYF. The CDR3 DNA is TGTGCCAGCAGTCACACAGGGACAGGCTTGTATTACGAGCAGTACTTC.

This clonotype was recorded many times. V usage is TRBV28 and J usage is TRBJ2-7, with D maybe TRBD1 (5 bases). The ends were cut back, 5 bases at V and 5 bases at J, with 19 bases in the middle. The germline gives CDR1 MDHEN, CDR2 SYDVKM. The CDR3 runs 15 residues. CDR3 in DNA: TGTGCCAGCAGTCTTGGGGCGGCAGGGATCGACGAGCAGTACTTC. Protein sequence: CASSLGAAGIDEQYF.

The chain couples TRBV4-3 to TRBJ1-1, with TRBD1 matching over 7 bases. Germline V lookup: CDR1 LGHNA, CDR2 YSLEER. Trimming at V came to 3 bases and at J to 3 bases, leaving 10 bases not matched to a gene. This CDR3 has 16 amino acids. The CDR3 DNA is TGCGCCAGCAGCCAGGGCAGGGGGTACGGACACACTGAAGCTTTCTTT. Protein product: CASSQGRGYGHTEAFF.

CDR3 sequence: CASSQGGGAYGYTF. As DNA, the CDR3 is TGTGCCAGCAGCCAAGGCGGAGGGGCCTATGGCTACACCTTC. V is TRBV3-1 and J is TRBJ1-2; D perhaps matches TRBD1 (5 bases). This CDR3 contains 14 residues. V was clipped by 1 base and J by 4 bases, with 10 bases between them. From germline, CDR1 is LGHDT and CDR2 YNNKEL (reference sequence).

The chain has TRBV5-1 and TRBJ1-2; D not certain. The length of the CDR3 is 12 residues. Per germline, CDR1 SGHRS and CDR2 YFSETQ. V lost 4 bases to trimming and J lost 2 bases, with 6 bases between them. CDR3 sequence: CASSEGNYGYTF. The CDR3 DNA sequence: TGCGCCAGCAGCGAGGGCAACTATGGCTACACCTTC.

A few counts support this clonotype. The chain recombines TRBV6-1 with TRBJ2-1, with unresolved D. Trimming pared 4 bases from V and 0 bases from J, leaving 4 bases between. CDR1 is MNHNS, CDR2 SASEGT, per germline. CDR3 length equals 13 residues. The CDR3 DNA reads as TGTGCCAGCAGTGCCGACTCCTACAATGAGCAGTTCTTC. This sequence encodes CASSADSYNEQFF.

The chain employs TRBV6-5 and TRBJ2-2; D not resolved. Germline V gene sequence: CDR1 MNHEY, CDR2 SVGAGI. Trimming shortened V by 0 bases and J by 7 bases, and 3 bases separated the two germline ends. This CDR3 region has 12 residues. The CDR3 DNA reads TGTGCCAGCAGTTACTCAATCGGGGAGCTGTTTTTT. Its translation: CASSYSIGELFF.

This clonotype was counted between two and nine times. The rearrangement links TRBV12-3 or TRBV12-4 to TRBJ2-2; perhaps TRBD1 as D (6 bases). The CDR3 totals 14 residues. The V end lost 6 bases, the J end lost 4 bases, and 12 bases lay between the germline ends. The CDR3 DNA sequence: TGTGCCAGCAGCCTAGTGGGGGCCACCGGGGAGCTGTTTTTT. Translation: CASSLVGATGELFF.

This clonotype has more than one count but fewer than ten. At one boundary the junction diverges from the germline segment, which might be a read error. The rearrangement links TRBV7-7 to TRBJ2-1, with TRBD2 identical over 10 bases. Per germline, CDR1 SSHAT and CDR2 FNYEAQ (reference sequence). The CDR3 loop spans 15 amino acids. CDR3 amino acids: CASSSSGGAHNEQFF. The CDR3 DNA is TGTGCTAGCAGCTCCAGCGGGGGGGCACACAATGAGCAGTTCTTC.

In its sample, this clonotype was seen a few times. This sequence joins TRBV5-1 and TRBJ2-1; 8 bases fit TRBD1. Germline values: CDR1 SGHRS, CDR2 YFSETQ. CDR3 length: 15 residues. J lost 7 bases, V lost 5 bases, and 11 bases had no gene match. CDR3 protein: CASSSGQERLNEQFF. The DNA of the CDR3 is TGCGCCAGCAGTTCGGGACAGGAGCGTCTTAATGAGCAGTTCTTC.

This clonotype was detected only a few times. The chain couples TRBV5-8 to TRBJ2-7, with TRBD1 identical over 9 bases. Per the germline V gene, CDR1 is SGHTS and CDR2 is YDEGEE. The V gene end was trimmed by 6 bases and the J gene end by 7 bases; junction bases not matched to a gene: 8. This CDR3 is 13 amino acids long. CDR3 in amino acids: CASTLQGAREQYF. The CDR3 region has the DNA TGTGCCAGCACCCTACAGGGGGCAAGGGAGCAGTACTTC.

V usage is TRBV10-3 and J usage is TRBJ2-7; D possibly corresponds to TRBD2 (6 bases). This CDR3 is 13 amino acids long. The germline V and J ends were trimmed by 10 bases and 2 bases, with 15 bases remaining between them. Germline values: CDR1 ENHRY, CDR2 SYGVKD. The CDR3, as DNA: TGTGCCACCATGCCTGGGGGGACCTACGAGCAGTACTTC. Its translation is CATMPGGTYEQYF.

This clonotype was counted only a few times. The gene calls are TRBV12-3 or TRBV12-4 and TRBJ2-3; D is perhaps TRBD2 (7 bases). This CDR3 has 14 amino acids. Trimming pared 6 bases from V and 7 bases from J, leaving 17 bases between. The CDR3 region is CASSRAGGANTQYF. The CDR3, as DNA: TGTGCCAGCAGCCGCGCTGGGGGGGCCAATACGCAGTATTTT.